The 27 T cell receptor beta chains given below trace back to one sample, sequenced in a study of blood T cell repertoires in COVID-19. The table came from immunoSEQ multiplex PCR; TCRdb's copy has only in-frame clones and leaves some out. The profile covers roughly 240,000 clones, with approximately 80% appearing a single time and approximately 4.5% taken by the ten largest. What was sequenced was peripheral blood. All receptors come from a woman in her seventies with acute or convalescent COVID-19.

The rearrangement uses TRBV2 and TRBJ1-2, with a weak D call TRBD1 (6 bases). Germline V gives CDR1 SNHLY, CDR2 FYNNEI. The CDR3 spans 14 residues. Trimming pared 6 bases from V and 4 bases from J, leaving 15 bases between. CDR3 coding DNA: TGTGCCAGCAGCCGCAGAACAGGGTCCTATGGCTACACCTTC. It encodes CASSRRTGSYGYTF. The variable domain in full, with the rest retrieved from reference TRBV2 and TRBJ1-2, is EPEVTQTPSHQVTQMGQEVILRCVPISNHLYFYWYRQILGQKVEFLVSFYNNEISEKSEIFDDQFSVERPDGSNFTLKIRSTKLEDSAMYFCASSRRTGSYGYTFGSGTRLTVV.

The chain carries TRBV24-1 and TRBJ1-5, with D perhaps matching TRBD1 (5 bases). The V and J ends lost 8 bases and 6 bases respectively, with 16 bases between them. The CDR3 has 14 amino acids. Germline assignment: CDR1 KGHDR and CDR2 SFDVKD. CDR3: CATTRDRDLQPQHF. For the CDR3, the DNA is TGTGCCACCACCCGCGACAGAGACCTTCAGCCCCAGCATTTT.

CDR3 loop: CASSYSQGVFTNQPQHF. As DNA, the CDR3 is TGTGCCAGCAGTTACTCGCAGGGGGTGTTCACTAATCAGCCCCAGCATTTT. The chain uses TRBV6-2 or TRBV6-3 and TRBJ1-5, with 7 positions matching TRBD1. V lost 0 bases, J lost 4 bases, and 9 bases stayed unmatched. Germline CDR1 and CDR2: MNHEY and SVGEGT. The CDR3 runs to 17 residues.

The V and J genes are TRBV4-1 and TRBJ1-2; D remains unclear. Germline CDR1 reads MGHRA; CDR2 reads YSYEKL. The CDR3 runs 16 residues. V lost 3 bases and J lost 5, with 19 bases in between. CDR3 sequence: CASSQFTSAGLYGYTF. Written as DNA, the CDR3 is TGCGCCAGCAGCCAGTTTACAAGCGCGGGCTTATATGGCTACACCTTC.

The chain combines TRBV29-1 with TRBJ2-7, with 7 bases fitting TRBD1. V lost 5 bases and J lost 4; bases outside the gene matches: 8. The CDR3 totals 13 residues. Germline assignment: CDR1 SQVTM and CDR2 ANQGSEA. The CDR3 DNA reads TGCAGCGTTAATAGGGGGCCGGGGTACGAGCAGTACTTC. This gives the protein CSVNRGPGYEQYF.

The CDR3: CATMGVRGKEWDEQFF. CDR3 in DNA: TGTGCCACGATGGGAGTGCGGGGGAAGGAATGGGATGAGCAGTTCTTC. This chain joins TRBV10-3 and TRBJ2-1, with 7 bases fitting TRBD2. With 10 bases clipped from V and 8 bases from J, the junction kept 20 bases outside the gene matches. This CDR3 has 16 residues. The germline gives CDR1 ENHRY, CDR2 SYGVKD.

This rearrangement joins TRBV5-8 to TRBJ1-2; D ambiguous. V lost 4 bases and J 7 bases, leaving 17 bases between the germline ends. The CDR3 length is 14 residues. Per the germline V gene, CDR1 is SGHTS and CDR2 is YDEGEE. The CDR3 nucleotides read TGTGCCAGCAGCAAACGGACTGACTCTCTTGGCTACACCTTC. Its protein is CASSKRTDSLGYTF.

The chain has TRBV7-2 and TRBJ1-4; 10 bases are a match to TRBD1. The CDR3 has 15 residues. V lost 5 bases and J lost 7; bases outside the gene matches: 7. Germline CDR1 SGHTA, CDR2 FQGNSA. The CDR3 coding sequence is TGTGCCAGCAGCAGACCGACAGGGGGCGCTGAAAAACTGTTTTTT. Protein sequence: CASSRPTGGAEKLFF.

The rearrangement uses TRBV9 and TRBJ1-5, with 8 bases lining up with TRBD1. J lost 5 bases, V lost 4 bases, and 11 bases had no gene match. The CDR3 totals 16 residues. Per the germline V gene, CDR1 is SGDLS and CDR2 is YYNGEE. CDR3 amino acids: CASSTGQGSFDQPQHF. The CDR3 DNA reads TGTGCCAGCAGCACCGGACAGGGAAGTTTCGATCAGCCCCAGCATTTT.

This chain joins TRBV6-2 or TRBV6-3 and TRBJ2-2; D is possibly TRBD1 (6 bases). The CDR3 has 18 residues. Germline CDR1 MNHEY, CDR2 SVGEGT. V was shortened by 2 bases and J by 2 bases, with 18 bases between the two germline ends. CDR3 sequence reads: CASSYPSRGGQNTGELFF. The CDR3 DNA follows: TGTGCCAGCAGTTACCCGTCCAGAGGGGGTCAAAACACCGGGGAGCTGTTTTTT.

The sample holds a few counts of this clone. The CDR3 coding sequence is TGTGCCAGCAGTTCCCACGGGACAGGGGAGGGCTACACCTTC. Translating gives CASSSHGTGEGYTF. The genes are TRBV28 and TRBJ1-2, with 10 bases matching TRBD1. V dropped 4 bases and J dropped 8; count of bases not matched to a gene: 7. CDR1 is MDHEN and CDR2 is SYDVKM in the germline V gene. This CDR3 spans 14 amino acids.

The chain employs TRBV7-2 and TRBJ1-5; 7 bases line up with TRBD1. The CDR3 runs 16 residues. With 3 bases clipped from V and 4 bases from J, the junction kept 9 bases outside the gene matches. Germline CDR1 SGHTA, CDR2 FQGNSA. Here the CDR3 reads CASSFSSTGLNQPQHF. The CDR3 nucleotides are TGTGCCAGCAGCTTCAGCTCGACAGGGTTGAATCAGCCCCAGCATTTT.

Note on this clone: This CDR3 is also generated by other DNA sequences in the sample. CDR3 coding DNA: TGTGCCAGCAGTCTCCCCGGGACAGGGGCCTACGAGCAGTACTTC. Its protein is CASSLPGTGAYEQYF. This chain uses TRBV28 with TRBJ2-7; TRBD1 matches at 10 bases. Trimming cost V 5 bases and J 2 bases; bases outside gene matches: 6. The CDR3 sequence is 15 residues long. Germline V gives CDR1 MDHEN, CDR2 SYDVKM.

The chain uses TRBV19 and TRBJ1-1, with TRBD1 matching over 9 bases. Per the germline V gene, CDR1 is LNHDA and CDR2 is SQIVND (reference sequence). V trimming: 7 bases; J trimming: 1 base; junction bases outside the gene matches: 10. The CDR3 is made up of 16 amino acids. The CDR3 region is CASNRQGGIGNTEAFF. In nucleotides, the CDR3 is TGTGCCAGTAACAGACAGGGGGGAATTGGGAACACTGAAGCTTTCTTT. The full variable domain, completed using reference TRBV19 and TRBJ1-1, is DGGITQSPKYLFRKEGQNVTLSCEQNLNHDAMYWYRQDPGQGLRLIYYSQIVNDFQKGDIAEGYSVSREKKESFPLTVTSAQKNPTAFYLCASNRQGGIGNTEAFFGQGTRLTVV.

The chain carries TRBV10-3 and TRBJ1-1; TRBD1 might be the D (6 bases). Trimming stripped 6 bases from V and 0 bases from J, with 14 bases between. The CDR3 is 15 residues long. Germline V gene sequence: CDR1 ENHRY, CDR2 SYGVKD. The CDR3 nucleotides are TGTGCCATCAGAAGGGACATCATCATGAACACTGAAGCTTTCTTT. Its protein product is CAIRRDIIMNTEAFF.

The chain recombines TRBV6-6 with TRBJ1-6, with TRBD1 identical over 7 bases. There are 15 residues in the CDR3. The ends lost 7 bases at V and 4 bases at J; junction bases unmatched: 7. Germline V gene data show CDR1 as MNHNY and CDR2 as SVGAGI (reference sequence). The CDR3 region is CASTTGQPYNSPLHF. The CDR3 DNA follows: TGTGCCAGCACTACGGGACAGCCTTATAATTCACCCCTCCACTTT.

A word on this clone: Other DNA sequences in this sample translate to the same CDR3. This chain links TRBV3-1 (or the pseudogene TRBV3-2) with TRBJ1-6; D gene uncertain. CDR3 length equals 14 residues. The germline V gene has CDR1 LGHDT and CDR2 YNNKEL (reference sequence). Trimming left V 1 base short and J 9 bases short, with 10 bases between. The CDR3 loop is CASSQGGGRSPLHF. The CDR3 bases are TGTGCCAGCAGCCAAGGAGGCGGGCGTTCACCCCTCCACTTT.

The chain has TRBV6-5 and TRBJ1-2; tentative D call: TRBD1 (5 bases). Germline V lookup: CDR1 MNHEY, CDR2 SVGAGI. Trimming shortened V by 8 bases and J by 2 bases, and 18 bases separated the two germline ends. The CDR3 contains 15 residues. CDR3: CASRGGVEGNYGYTF. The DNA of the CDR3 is TGTGCCAGCCGCGGGGGAGTGGAGGGAAACTATGGCTACACCTTC.

CDR3 loop: CSVEENRGGIYGYTF. The CDR3 bases are TGCAGCGTTGAGGAAAACAGGGGCGGTATCTATGGCTACACCTTC. The chain links TRBV29-1 to TRBJ1-2; 7 bases are a match to TRBD1. The germline V gene has CDR1 SQVTM and CDR2 ANQGSEA. The CDR3 sequence is 15 residues long. The V and J ends lost 3 bases and 4 bases, in that order; junction bases with no gene match: 11.

CDR3 amino acids: CASSLGDREPHEQYF. The DNA of the CDR3 is TGCGCCAGCAGCTTGGGGGACAGGGAGCCCCACGAGCAGTACTTC. The chain combines TRBV5-1 with TRBJ2-7; TRBD1 aligns across 9 bases. The CDR3 totals 15 residues. Trimming at V came to 0 bases and at J to 5 bases, leaving 6 bases not matched to a gene. The germline V gene encodes CDR1 SGHRS and CDR2 YFSETQ.

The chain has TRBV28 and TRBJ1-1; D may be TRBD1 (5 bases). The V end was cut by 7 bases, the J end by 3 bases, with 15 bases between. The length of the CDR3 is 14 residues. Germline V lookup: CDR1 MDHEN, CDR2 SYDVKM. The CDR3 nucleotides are TGTGCCAGCACTTCGGCAGGGTGGGACACTGAAGCTTTCTTT. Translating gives CASTSAGWDTEAFF. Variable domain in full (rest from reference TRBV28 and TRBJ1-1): DVKVTQSSRYLVKRTGEKVFLECVQDMDHENMFWYRQDPGLGLRLIYFSYDVKMKEKGDIPEGYSVSREKKERFSLILESASTNQTSMYLCASTSAGWDTEAFFGQGTRLTVV.

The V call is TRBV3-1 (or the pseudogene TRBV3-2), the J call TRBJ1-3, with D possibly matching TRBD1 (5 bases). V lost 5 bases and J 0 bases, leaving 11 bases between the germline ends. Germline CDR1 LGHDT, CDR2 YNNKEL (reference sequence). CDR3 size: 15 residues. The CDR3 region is CASSSGGSSGNTIYF. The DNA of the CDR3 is TGTGCCAGCAGCTCTGGGGGGTCCTCTGGAAACACCATATATTTT.

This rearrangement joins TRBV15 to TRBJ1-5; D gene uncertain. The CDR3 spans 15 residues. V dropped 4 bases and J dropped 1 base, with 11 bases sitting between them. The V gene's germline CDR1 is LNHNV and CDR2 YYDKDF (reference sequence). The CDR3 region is CATSTALGSNQPQHF. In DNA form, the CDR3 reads TGTGCCACCAGCACAGCGCTTGGCAGCAATCAGCCCCAGCATTTT.

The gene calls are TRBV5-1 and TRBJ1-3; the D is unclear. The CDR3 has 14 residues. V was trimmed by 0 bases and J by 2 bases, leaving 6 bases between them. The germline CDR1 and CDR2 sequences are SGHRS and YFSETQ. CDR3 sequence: CASSLGGPGNTIYF. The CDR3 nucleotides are TGCGCCAGCAGCTTGGGAGGGCCTGGAAACACCATATATTTT.

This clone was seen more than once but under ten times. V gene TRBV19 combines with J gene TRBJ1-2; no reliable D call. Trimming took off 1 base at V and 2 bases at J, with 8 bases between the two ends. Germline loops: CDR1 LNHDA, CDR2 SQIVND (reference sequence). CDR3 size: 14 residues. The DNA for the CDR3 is TGTGCCAGTAGTATAGTTCACACCAACTATGGCTACACCTTC. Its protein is CASSIVHTNYGYTF.

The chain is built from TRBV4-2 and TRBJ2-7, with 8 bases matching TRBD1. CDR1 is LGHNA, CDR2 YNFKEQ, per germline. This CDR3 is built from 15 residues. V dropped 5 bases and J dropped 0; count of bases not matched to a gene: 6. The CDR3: CASSGPGTGSYEQYF. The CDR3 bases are TGTGCCAGCAGCGGACCCGGGACAGGCTCCTACGAGCAGTACTTC.

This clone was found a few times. This CDR3 reads CASSLRESSEAFF. CDR3 coding DNA: TGTGCCAGCTCACTACGAGAGAGTTCTGAAGCTTTCTTT. The chain couples TRBV18 to TRBJ1-1; D not certain. The CDR3 is made up of 13 amino acids. The germline V and J ends were trimmed by 4 bases and 6 bases, with 12 bases remaining between them. The germline CDR1 and CDR2 sequences are KGHSH and LQKENI.